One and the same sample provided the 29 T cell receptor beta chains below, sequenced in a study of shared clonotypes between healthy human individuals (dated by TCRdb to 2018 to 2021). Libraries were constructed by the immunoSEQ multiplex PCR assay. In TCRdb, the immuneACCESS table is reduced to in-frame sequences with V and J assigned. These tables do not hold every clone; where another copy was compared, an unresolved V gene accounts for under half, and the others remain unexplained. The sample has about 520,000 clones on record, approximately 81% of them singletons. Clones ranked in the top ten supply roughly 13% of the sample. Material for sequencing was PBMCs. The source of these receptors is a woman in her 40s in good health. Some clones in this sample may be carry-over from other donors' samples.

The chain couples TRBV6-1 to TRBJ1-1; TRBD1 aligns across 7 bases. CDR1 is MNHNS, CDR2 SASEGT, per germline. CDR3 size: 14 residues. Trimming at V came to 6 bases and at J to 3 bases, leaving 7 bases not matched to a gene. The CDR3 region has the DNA TGTGCCAGCAGAGCGACAGGGAGGGACACTGAAGCTTTCTTT. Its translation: CASRATGRDTEAFF.

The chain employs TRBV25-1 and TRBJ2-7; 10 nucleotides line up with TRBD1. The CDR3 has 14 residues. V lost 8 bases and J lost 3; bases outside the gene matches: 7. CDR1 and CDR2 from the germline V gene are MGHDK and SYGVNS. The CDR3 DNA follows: TGTGCCAGCGCCCGACAGGGGGCTCACTACGAGCAGTACTTC. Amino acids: CASARQGAHYEQYF.

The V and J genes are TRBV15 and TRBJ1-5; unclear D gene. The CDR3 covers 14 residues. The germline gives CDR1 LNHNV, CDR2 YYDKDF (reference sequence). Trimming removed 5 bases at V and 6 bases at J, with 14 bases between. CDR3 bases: TGTGCCACCAGCGGCCGAACGTCAATTCAGCCCCAGCATTTT. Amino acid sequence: CATSGRTSIQPQHF. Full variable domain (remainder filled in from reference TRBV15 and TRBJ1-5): DAMVIQNPRYQVTQFGKPVTLSCSQTLNHNVMYWYQQKSSQAPKLLFHYYDKDFNNEADTPDNFQSRRPNTSFCFLDIRSPGLGDTAMYLCATSGRTSIQPQHFGDGTRLSIL.

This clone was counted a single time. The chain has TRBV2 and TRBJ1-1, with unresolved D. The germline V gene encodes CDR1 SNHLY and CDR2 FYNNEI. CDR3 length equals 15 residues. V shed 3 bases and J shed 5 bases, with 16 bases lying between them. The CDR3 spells CASSESRSGDTEAFF. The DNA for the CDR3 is TGTGCCAGCAGTGAGAGTCGCTCGGGTGATACTGAAGCTTTCTTT.

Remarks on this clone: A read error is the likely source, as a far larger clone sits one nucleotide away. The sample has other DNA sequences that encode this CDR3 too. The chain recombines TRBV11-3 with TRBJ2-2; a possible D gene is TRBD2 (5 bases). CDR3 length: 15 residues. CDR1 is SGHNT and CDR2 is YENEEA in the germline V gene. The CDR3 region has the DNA TGTGCCAGCAGCCTAGACGGGCCGGGGACCGGGGAGCTGTTTTTT. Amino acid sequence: CASSLDGPGTGELFF.

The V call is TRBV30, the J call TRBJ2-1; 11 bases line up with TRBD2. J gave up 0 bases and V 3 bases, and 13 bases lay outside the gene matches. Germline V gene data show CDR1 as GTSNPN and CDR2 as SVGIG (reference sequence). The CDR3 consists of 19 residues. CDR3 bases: TGTGCCTGGAGAGGGGGGGGACTAGCGGAAACCAGCTCCTACAATGAGCAGTTCTTC. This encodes CAWRGGGLAETSSYNEQFF.

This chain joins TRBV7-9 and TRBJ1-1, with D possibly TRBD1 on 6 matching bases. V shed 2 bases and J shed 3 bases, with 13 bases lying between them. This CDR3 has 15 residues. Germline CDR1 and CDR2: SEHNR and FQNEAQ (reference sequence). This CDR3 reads CASSLRQDPYTEAFF. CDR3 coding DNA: TGTGCCAGCAGCTTAAGACAGGACCCTTACACTGAAGCTTTCTTT.

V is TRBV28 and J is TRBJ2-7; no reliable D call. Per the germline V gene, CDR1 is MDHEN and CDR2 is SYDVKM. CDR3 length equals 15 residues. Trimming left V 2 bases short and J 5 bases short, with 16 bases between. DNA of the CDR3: TGTGCCAGCAGTTTAGTGGGCCCCGATATGAACGAGCAGTACTTC. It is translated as CASSLVGPDMNEQYF.

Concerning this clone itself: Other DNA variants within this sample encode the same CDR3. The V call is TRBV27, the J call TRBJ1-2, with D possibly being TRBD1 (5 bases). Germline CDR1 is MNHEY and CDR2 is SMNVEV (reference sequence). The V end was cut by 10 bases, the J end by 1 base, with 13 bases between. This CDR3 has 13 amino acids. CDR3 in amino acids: CATYGRDNYGYTF. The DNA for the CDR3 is TGTGCCACCTATGGCAGGGATAACTATGGCTACACCTTC.

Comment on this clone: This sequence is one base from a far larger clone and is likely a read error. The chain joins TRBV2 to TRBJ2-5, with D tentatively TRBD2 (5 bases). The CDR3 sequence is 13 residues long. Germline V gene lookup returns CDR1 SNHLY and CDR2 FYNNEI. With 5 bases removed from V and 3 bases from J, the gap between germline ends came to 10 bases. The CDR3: CASSWESEETQYF. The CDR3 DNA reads TGTGCCAGCAGTTGGGAGTCTGAAGAGACCCAGTACTTC. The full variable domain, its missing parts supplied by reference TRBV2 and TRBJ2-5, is EPEVTQTPSHQVTQMGQEVILRCVPISNHLYFYWYRQILGQKVEFLVSFYNNEISEKSEIFDDQFSVERPDGSNFTLKIRSTKLEDSAMYFCASSWESEETQYFGPGTRLLVL.

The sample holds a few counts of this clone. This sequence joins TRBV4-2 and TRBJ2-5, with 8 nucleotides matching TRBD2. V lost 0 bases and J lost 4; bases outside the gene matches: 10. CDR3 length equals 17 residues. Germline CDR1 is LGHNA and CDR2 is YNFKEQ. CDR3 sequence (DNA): TGTGCCAGCAGCCAAGAGCCGACCCCAGCGGGAGTAGAGACCCAGTACTTC. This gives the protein CASSQEPTPAGVETQYF.

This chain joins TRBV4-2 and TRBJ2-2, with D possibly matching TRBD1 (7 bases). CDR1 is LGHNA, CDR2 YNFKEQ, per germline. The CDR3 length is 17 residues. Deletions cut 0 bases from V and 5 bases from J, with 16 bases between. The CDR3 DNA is TGTGCCAGCAGCCAAGAGCCCCCAGGGGGAGGTACCGGGGAGCTGTTTTTT. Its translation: CASSQEPPGGGTGELFF.

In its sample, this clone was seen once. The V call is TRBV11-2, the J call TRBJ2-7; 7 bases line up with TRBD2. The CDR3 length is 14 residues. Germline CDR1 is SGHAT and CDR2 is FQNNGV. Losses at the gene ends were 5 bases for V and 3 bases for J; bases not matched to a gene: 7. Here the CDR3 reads CASSRYRDYYEQYF. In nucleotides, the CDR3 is TGTGCCAGCAGCCGATACCGGGACTACTACGAGCAGTACTTC.

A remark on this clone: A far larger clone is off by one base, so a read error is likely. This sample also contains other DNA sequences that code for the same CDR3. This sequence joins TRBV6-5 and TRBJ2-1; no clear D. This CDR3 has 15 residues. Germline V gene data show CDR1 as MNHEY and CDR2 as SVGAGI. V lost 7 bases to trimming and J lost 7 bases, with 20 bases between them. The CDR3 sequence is CASTFTPDSGNEQFF. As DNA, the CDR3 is TGTGCCAGCACCTTCACGCCTGACTCCGGGAATGAGCAGTTCTTC.

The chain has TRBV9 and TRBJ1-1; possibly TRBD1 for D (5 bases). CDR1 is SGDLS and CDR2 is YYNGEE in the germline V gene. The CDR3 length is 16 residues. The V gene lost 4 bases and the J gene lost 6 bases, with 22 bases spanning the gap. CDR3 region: CASSPRRERLTSEAFF. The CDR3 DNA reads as TGTGCCAGCAGCCCCCGCAGGGAGAGGTTAACGTCTGAAGCTTTCTTT.

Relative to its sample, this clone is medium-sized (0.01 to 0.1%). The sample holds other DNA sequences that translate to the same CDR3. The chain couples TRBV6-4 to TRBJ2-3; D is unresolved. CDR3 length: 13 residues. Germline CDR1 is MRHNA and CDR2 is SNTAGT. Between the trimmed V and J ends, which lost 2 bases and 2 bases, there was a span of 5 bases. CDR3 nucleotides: TGTGCCAGCAGTGACAGGGCCACAGATACGCAGTATTTT. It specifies CASSDRATDTQYF.

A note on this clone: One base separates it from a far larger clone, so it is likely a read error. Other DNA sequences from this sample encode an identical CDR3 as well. DNA for the CDR3: TGTGCCAGCAGTTTATCGCAGGGGGTGGGCTATGGATACACCTTC. Translating gives CASSLSQGVGYGYTF. The chain couples TRBV27 to TRBJ1-2; 7 bases line up with TRBD1. CDR1 and CDR2 from the germline V gene are MNHEY and SMNVEV (reference sequence). The CDR3 is 15 residues long.

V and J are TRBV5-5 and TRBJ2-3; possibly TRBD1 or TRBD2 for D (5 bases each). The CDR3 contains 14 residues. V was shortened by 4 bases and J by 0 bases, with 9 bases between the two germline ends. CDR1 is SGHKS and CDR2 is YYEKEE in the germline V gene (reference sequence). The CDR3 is CASSLWDSTDTQYF. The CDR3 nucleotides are TGTGCCAGCAGCCTATGGGACAGCACAGATACGCAGTATTTT.

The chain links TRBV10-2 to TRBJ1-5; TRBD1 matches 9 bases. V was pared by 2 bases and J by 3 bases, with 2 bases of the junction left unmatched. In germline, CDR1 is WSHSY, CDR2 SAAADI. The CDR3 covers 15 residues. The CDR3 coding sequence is TGCGCCAGCAGTGAGGGACAGGGGTACAATCAGCCCCAGCATTTT. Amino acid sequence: CASSEGQGYNQPQHF.

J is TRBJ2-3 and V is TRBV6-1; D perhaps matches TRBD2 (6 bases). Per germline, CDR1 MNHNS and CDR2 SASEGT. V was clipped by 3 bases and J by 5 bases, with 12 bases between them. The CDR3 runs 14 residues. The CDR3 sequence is CASSDLLGLDTQYF. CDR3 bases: TGTGCCAGCAGTGACCTGTTGGGACTAGATACGCAGTATTTT.

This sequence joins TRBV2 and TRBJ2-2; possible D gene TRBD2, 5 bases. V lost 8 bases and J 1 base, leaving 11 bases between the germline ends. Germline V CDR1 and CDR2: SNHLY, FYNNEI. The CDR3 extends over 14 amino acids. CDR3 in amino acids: CASLSEVNTGELFF. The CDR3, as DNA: TGTGCCAGCCTATCGGAGGTGAACACCGGGGAGCTGTTTTTT.

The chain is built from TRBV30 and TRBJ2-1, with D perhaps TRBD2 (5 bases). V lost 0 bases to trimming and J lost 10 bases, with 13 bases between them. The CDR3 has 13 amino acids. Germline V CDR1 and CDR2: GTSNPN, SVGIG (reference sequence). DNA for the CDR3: TGTGCCTGGAGTGTCTATATTAAGCGGGAGCAGTTCTTC. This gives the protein CAWSVYIKREQFF. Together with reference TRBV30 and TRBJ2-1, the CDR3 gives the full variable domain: SQTIHQWPATLVQPVGSPLSLECTVEGTSNPNLYWYRQAAGRGLQLLFYSVGIGQISSEVPQNLSASRPQDRQFILSSKKLLLSDSGFYLCAWSVYIKREQFFGPGTRLTVL.

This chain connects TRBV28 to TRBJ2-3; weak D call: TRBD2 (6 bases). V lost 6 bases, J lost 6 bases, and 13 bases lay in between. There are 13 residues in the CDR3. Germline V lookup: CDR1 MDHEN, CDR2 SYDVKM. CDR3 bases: TGTGCCAGCAGGACCGGGACTTGGGATACGCAGTATTTT. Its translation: CASRTGTWDTQYF.

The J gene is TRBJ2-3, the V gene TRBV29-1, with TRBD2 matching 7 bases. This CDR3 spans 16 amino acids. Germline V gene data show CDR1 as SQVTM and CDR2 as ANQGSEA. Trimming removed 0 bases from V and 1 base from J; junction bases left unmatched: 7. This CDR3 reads CSVEDGRESGTDTQYF. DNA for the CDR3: TGCAGCGTTGAAGATGGGCGGGAGAGCGGCACAGATACGCAGTATTTT.

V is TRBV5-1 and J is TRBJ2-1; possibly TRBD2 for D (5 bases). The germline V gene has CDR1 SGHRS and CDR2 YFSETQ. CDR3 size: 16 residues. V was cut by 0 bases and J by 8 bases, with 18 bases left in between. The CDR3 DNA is TGCGCCAGCAGCTTGGCTGTTGCGGCCATTAGCGATGAGCAGTTCTTC. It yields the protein CASSLAVAAISDEQFF.

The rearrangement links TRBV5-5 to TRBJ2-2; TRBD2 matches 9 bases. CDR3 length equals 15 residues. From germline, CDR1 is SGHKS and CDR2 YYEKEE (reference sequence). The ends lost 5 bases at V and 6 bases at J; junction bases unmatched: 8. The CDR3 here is CASRPVIAGAGELFF. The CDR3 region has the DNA TGTGCCAGCAGACCCGTGATAGCGGGAGCCGGGGAGCTGTTTTTT.

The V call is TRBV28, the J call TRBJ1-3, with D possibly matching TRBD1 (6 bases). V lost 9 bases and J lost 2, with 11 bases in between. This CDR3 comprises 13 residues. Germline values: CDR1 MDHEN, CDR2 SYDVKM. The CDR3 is CASTGMPGNTIYF. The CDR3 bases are TGTGCCAGTACAGGGATGCCTGGAAACACCATATATTTT.

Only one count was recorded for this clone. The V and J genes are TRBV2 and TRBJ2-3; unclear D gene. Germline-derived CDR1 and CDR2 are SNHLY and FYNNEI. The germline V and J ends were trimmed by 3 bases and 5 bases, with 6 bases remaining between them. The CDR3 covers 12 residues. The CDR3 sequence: CASSDGVDTQYF. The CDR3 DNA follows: TGTGCCAGCAGTGACGGTGTAGATACGCAGTATTTT.

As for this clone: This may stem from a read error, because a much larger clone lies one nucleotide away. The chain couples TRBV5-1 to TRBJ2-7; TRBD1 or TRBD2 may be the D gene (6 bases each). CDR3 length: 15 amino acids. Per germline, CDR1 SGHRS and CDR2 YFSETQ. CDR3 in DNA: TGCGCCAGCAGCCCCGACGGGGGCGGCTCCTACGAGCGGTACTTC. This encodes CASSPDGGGSYERYF.